A selection of T cell receptor beta chains follows, all from one sample in a study of T cells in Graves' hyperthyroidism and ophthalmopathy. Via MiXCR, TCRdb re-called the multiplex PCR reads, giving one row per CDR3 protein. The profile covers more than 350,000 distinct CDR3 sequences, with over 12% appearing a single time and approximately 19% taken by the ten largest. The specimen was blood. The receptor source for this set is an older woman with Graves' ophthalmopathy. The conserved cysteine and the conserved F or W are not part of the CDR3 here.

v_gene	j_gene	CDR3aa
TRBV2	TRBJ2-7	ASTTGGRREQY
TRBV2	TRBJ1-1	ASSESRDTEAF
TRBV3-1	TRBJ2-7	ASSLRGVEQY
TRBV28	TRBJ2-2	ASSPAFRATGELF
TRBV10-1	TRBJ2-1	ASQSGGLYNEQF
TRBV24-1	TRBJ2-1	ATSDPGGSPGNEQF
TRBV6-1	TRBJ2-7	ASRDREVYEQY
TRBV5-1	TRBJ2-6	ASSLAGNSGANVLT
TRBV30	TRBJ1-6	AYQNIGNSPLH
TRBV20-1	TRBJ1-6	SASTRDRFNSPLH
TRBV20-1	TRBJ2-3	SARALSGVTDTQY
TRBV3-1	TRBJ2-3	ASSLGGTSGLKDTQY
TRBV11-2	TRBJ2-7	ASSLEQNYEQY
TRBV9	TRBJ2-2	ASSVAPGGSGTANTGELF
TRBV6-1	TRBJ2-7	ASSEGGGSSEQY
TRBV6-1	TRBJ2-1	ASTRVNEQF
TRBV28	TRBJ2-7	ASSPVRSYEQY
TRBV7-2	TRBJ1-6	ASSLGPGQGGSPLH
TRBV20-1	TRBJ2-7	SASRPAGALEQY
TRBV19	TRBJ2-2	ASSPRGLDGELF